Listed here is a single T cell receptor beta chain. These data come from a study of identical twins. V lost 3 bases to trimming and J lost 2 bases; unmatched junction nucleotides: 6. CDR3 size: 15 residues. MiXCR was run by TCRdb on the 5' RACE reads, yielding one entry per CDR3 protein. The sample consists of about 530,000 distinct CDR3 sequences, around 24% of them appearing once. The same sample was also used in a study of yellow fever vaccine responses in identical twins.

The TCR was taken from a woman aged 18-30 years in good health. Material: CD4+ T cells sorted from blood. The chain uses TRBV12-3 or TRBV12-4 and TRBJ1-2; 7 bases are shared with TRBD1. The CDR3 reads CASSFPPTGNYGYTF. As DNA, the CDR3 is TGTGCCAGCAGTTTCCCTCCGACAGGGAACTATGGCTACACCTTC.